Shown below are 5 T cell receptor beta chains from a single sample sequenced in a study of blood T cell repertoires in COVID-19. The repertoire was sequenced with immunoSEQ multiplex PCR; TCRdb's copy has only in-frame clones and lacks some. In the table there are fewer than 250,000 clones, about four fifths of which are singletons. The sample comprised peripheral blood. Receptors originate from a woman in her fifties or sixties with COVID-19, enrolled during active disease.

The chain employs TRBV27 and TRBJ2-5, with unresolved D. V dropped 0 bases and J dropped 3 bases, with 8 bases sitting between them. The CDR3 extends over 14 amino acids. Germline V gene lookup returns CDR1 MNHEY and CDR2 SMNVEV (reference sequence). CDR3 protein: CASSLSEKKETQYF. The DNA for the CDR3 is TGTGCCAGCAGTTTATCGGAGAAAAAAGAGACCCAGTACTTC.

The genes are TRBV5-1 and TRBJ2-5; D not certain. V was shortened by 7 bases and J by 2 bases, with 12 bases between the two germline ends. Germline values: CDR1 SGHRS, CDR2 YFSETQ. This CDR3 spans 13 amino acids. The CDR3 reads CASASWAQETQYF. The CDR3 nucleotides read TGCGCCAGCGCGTCTTGGGCGCAAGAGACCCAGTACTTC. The complete variable domain, with remaining parts taken from reference TRBV5-1 and TRBJ2-5, reads KAGVTQTPRYLIKTRGQQVTLSCSPISGHRSVSWYQQTPGQGLQFLFEYFSETQRNKGNFPGRFSGRQFSNSRSEMNVSTLELGDSALYLCASASWAQETQYFGPGTRLLVL.

The chain employs TRBV18 and TRBJ2-1, with 7 bases fitting TRBD1. The V gene's germline CDR1 is KGHSH and CDR2 LQKENI. V lost 5 bases and J lost 8; bases outside the gene matches: 9. The CDR3 loop spans 14 amino acids. The DNA for the CDR3 is TGTGCCAGCTCAAAGACAGGGATTCTCGATGAGCAGTTCTTC. Protein: CASSKTGILDEQFF. Filled out from reference TRBV18 and TRBJ2-1, the complete variable domain reads NAGVMQNPRHLVRRRGQEARLRCSPMKGHSHVYWYRQLPEEGLKFMVYLQKENIIDESGMPKERFSAEFPKEGPSILRIQQVVRGDSAAYFCASSKTGILDEQFFGPGTRLTVL.

The rearrangement links TRBV7-9 to TRBJ2-7; 9 bases agree with TRBD1. The CDR3 is 15 residues long. Per the germline V gene, CDR1 is SEHNR and CDR2 is FQNEAQ (reference sequence). V was clipped by 4 bases and J by 2 bases; unmatched bases: 6. Here the CDR3 reads CASSSLDRGAYEQYF. As DNA, the CDR3 is TGTGCCAGCAGCTCCCTCGACAGGGGGGCCTACGAGCAGTACTTC.

This clone was counted many times. The chain links TRBV29-1 to TRBJ2-7; TRBD1 matches at 9 bases. Germline CDR1 reads SQVTM; CDR2 reads ANQGSEA. CDR3 length equals 13 residues. Germline trimming cut 4 bases from V and 4 bases from J; bases unmatched to any gene: 5. CDR3 amino acids: CSVGQGDGYEQYF. CDR3 nucleotide sequence: TGCAGCGTTGGACAGGGGGATGGATACGAGCAGTACTTC.